A single sample gave rise to the 23 T cell receptor beta chains below, sequenced in a study of blood T cell repertoires in COVID-19. Data came from immunoSEQ multiplex PCR; TCRdb stores just in-frame clones and leaves some out. Here the sample spans approximately 110,000 clones, roughly 86% being singletons. Sequencing was performed on peripheral blood. These receptor sequences come from a human donor in a cohort sampled during active COVID-19.

The J gene is TRBJ2-1, the V gene TRBV2, with 8 bases matching TRBD2. After removal of 8 bases from V and 8 bases from J, the junction contained 5 bases not matched to a gene. The CDR3 length is 12 residues. Germline CDR1 and CDR2: SNHLY and FYNNEI. The CDR3 DNA follows: TGTGCCAGCGGCCTAGCGGGCTATGAGCAGTTCTTC. Translated, it gives CASGLAGYEQFF.

J is TRBJ1-6 and V is TRBV3-1 (or the pseudogene TRBV3-2); D possibly corresponds to TRBD1 (5 bases). The V end lost 4 bases, the J end lost 2 bases, and 18 bases lay between the germline ends. The CDR3 has 18 residues. Germline loops: CDR1 LGHDT, CDR2 YNNKEL (reference sequence). The CDR3 loop is CASSRGVAGGTYNSPLHF. CDR3 DNA sequence: TGTGCCAGCAGCCGGGGGGTCGCTGGGGGAACCTATAATTCACCCCTCCACTTT.

V usage is TRBV18 and J usage is TRBJ2-1; tentatively, D is TRBD2 (5 bases). The V end was cut by 3 bases, the J end by 4 bases, with 10 bases between. The germline CDR1 and CDR2 sequences are KGHSH and LQKENI. This CDR3 has 14 residues. The CDR3 region is CASSPSGGYNEQFF. The CDR3, as DNA: TGTGCCAGCTCACCGTCGGGCGGGTACAATGAGCAGTTCTTC.

J is TRBJ2-5 and V is TRBV7-2, with D maybe TRBD1 (5 bases). The CDR3 is 14 residues long. V shed 8 bases and J shed 1 base, with 14 bases lying between them. The germline V gene has CDR1 SGHTA and CDR2 FQGNSA. CDR3 protein: CASGGRGLQETQYF. The CDR3 coding sequence is TGTGCCAGCGGCGGAAGGGGTCTCCAAGAGACCCAGTACTTC.

The V call is TRBV4-1, the J call TRBJ1-4, with D perhaps TRBD1 (6 bases). Germline V lookup: CDR1 MGHRA, CDR2 YSYEKL. V lost 2 bases to trimming and J lost 8 bases, with 15 bases between them. The CDR3 is 15 amino acids. CDR3 sequence: CASSQTPGTQEKLFF. CDR3 bases: TGCGCCAGCAGCCAAACCCCCGGGACACAAGAAAAACTGTTTTTT.

V and J are TRBV11-1 and TRBJ2-1; no definite D call. Germline assignment: CDR1 SGHAT and CDR2 FQDESV (reference sequence). The V end was cut by 7 bases, the J end by 2 bases, with 12 bases between. The CDR3 has 14 amino acids. CDR3 sequence (DNA): TGTGCCAGCACCACCTCCCTAACCTACAATGAGCAGTTCTTC. This encodes CASTTSLTYNEQFF.

This chain connects TRBV10-1 to TRBJ2-1, with TRBD2 matching 10 bases. The CDR3 has 15 residues. V lost 3 bases to trimming and J lost 6 bases; unmatched junction nucleotides: 5. CDR1 is WNHNN, CDR2 SYGVQD, per germline (reference sequence). DNA of the CDR3: TGCGCCAGCAGTGAAGCCCTAGCGGGAGCCAATGAGCAGTTCTTC. Protein: CASSEALAGANEQFF.

The rearrangement joins TRBV5-1 to TRBJ1-1; tentatively, D is TRBD1 (5 bases). Trimming shortened V by 0 bases and J by 4 bases, and 13 bases separated the two germline ends. This CDR3 is 15 amino acids long. Germline-derived CDR1 and CDR2 are SGHRS and YFSETQ. Here the CDR3 DNA reads TGCGCCAGCAGCTTGGATCGGGGGAGGGTCACTGAAGCTTTCTTT. This translates into CASSLDRGRVTEAFF.

V and J are TRBV18 and TRBJ2-7, with 7 bases matching TRBD1. This CDR3 spans 14 amino acids. CDR1 KGHSH and CDR2 LQKENI come from the germline V gene. Trimming at V came to 3 bases and at J to 3 bases, leaving 5 bases not matched to a gene. For the CDR3, the DNA is TGTGCCAGCTCACCCTCGACAGGGAACTACGAGCAGTACTTC. It is translated as CASSPSTGNYEQYF. The whole variable domain, filled in from reference TRBV18 and TRBJ2-7, reads NAGVMQNPRHLVRRRGQEARLRCSPMKGHSHVYWYRQLPEEGLKFMVYLQKENIIDESGMPKERFSAEFPKEGPSILRIQQVVRGDSAAYFCASSPSTGNYEQYFGPGTRLTVT.

The gene calls are TRBV6-5 and TRBJ2-7, with 7 nucleotides matching TRBD1. J gave up 6 bases and V 2 bases, and 7 bases lay outside the gene matches. Germline CDR1 is MNHEY and CDR2 is SVGAGI. The CDR3 consists of 14 residues. In nucleotides, the CDR3 is TGTGCCAGCAGTTACAACAGGGGAGCCCTCGAGCAGTACTTC. This translates into CASSYNRGALEQYF.

The chain uses TRBV21-1 and TRBJ2-7; the table's D gene call, TRBD1, was not cross checked with the DNA. TRBV21-1 is deemed a pseudogene. The CDR3 totals 14 residues. The CDR3 protein is CASSSRTGPYEQYF. CDR3 DNA: TGTGCCAGCAGCTCCCGGACAGGGCCCTACGAGCAGTACTTC.

CDR3 coding DNA: TGTGCCAGCAGCCAAGCTTCCGACATTCGGTTCTTC. Encoded protein: CASSQASDIRFF. The V gene is TRBV6-6, the J gene TRBJ2-1; D remains ambiguous. The CDR3 runs 12 residues. Looked up from germline, CDR1 is MNHNY and CDR2 is SVGAGI (reference sequence). V was pared by 6 bases and J by 15 bases, with 18 bases between.

The chain links TRBV7-9 to TRBJ2-1, with 10 bases matching TRBD2. Germline V gene data show CDR1 as SEHNR and CDR2 as FQNEAQ (reference sequence). V was clipped by 2 bases and J by 5 bases; unmatched bases: 9. The CDR3 loop spans 17 amino acids. CDR3 sequence reads: CASSLSRGTSDNNEQFF. For the CDR3, the DNA is TGTGCCAGCAGCTTATCCCGGGGGACTAGCGATAACAATGAGCAGTTCTTC.

This sequence joins TRBV28 and TRBJ1-5, with D perhaps TRBD1 (5 bases). V gave up 6 bases and J gave up 0 bases, with 15 bases separating them. Germline V gene lookup returns CDR1 MDHEN and CDR2 SYDVKM. The CDR3 spans 16 residues. This chain's CDR3 is CASSPGGRDSNQPQHF. The CDR3 DNA reads as TGTGCCAGCAGCCCCGGGGGAAGAGATAGCAATCAGCCCCAGCATTTT.

In regard to this clone: The junction differs from germline at one of its ends, possibly a read error. The chain has TRBV19 and TRBJ2-7, with 7 bases fitting TRBD1. Germline-derived CDR1 and CDR2 are LNHDA and SQIVND (reference sequence). CDR3 length: 16 amino acids. Here the CDR3 reads CASSIQTGRISDEQYF. The CDR3 DNA is TGTGCCAGTAGTATCCAGACAGGGCGGATCTCCGACGAGCAGTACTTC.

The chain joins TRBV9 to TRBJ2-1; TRBD2 might be the D (6 bases). Between the trimmed V and J ends, which lost 3 bases and 4 bases, there was a span of 20 bases. CDR1 SGDLS and CDR2 YYNGEE come from the germline V gene. This CDR3 has 17 residues. The CDR3 DNA reads TGTGCCAGCAGCGCCCAACCGGGACTCGAACCATACAATGAGCAGTTCTTC. Translated, it gives CASSAQPGLEPYNEQFF.

This clone was found once. V and J are TRBV11-2 and TRBJ2-7, with D maybe TRBD2 (6 bases). CDR1 and CDR2 from the germline V gene are SGHAT and FQNNGV. The CDR3 spans 14 residues. V dropped 5 bases and J dropped 6 bases, with 17 bases sitting between them. The CDR3 loop reads CASSQKALGGEQYF. The DNA for the CDR3 is TGTGCCAGCAGCCAAAAAGCCCTCGGGGGCGAGCAGTACTTC.

This clone was seen once. The chain joins TRBV7-2 to TRBJ1-4, with TRBD1 matching over 9 bases. Trimming removed 3 bases from V and 5 bases from J; junction bases left unmatched: 7. The germline V gene has CDR1 SGHTA and CDR2 FQGNSA. This CDR3 has 16 amino acids. CDR3 bases: TGTGCCAGCAGCTTGACTGGGACAGGGAAAAATGAAAAACTGTTTTTT. It is translated as CASSLTGTGKNEKLFF.

This clone was counted between two and nine times. The V call is TRBV30, the J call TRBJ1-5, with D possibly being TRBD1 (5 bases). The CDR3 runs to 14 residues. Deletions cut 2 bases from V and 4 bases from J, with 12 bases between. The germline gives CDR1 GTSNPN, CDR2 SVGIG (reference sequence). The CDR3 is CAWSSKGLNQPQHF. The CDR3 region has the DNA TGTGCCTGGAGTTCCAAGGGACTTAATCAGCCCCAGCATTTT.

J is TRBJ2-2 and V is TRBV19; 7 bases line up with TRBD2. The germline gives CDR1 LNHDA, CDR2 SQIVND (reference sequence). The CDR3 has 15 residues. The V segment lost 7 bases and the J segment 0 bases; nucleotides outside the gene matches: 5. CDR3 sequence: CASKRAGTNTGELFF. DNA for the CDR3: TGTGCCAGTAAGAGAGCGGGGACGAACACCGGGGAGCTGTTTTTT.

J is TRBJ1-2 and V is TRBV28; 7 nucleotides line up with TRBD1. The CDR3 is 15 residues long. Germline CDR1 and CDR2: MDHEN and SYDVKM. Trimming took 6 bases from V and 4 from J; bases not matched to a gene: 11. The DNA for the CDR3 is TGTGCCAGCAGACCTCGTGACAGGGACGGCTATGGCTACACCTTC. It translates to CASRPRDRDGYGYTF.

V gene TRBV7-9 combines with J gene TRBJ2-7; the D gene is possibly TRBD1 (6 bases). V was shortened by 1 base and J by 2 bases, with 12 bases between the two germline ends. The CDR3 length is 15 residues. The germline V gene has CDR1 SEHNR and CDR2 FQNEAQ (reference sequence). The CDR3 here is CASSLESGAAYEQYF. In nucleotides, the CDR3 is TGTGCCAGCAGCTTAGAGTCAGGGGCCGCCTACGAGCAGTACTTC.

The chain links TRBV28 to TRBJ2-7; TRBD1 aligns across 7 bases. The germline gives CDR1 MDHEN, CDR2 SYDVKM. The V segment lost 5 bases and the J segment 2 bases; nucleotides outside the gene matches: 9. CDR3 length: 15 residues. DNA of the CDR3: TGTGCCAGCAGTGGGGCGAGGGGGCGAACCTACGAGCAGTACTTC. It specifies CASSGARGRTYEQYF.